Listed below are T cell receptor beta chains from one sample, sequenced in a study of monozygotic twins with inflammatory bowel disease. TCRdb reprocessed the 5' RACE reads, keeping one entry per CDR3 protein, no DNA. Its table lists some 400,000 distinct CDR3 sequences. The sample consisted of blood. The receptors were sampled from a human donor with ulcerative colitis or Crohn's disease, or a healthy co-twin of an affected twin (not recorded which). Each CDR3 is given with its conserved first and last residue.

TRBV4-1	TRBJ2-3	CASSQELELDTQYF
TRBV2	TRBJ2-7	CASSRTGSEQYF
TRBV28	TRBJ1-1	CAARQGKTEAFF
TRBV15	TRBJ1-1	CATTSTRNTEAFF
TRBV20-1	TRBJ2-7	CSARPSFGYEQYF
TRBV6-5	TRBJ2-3	CASSYRGQGLSSTDTQYF
TRBV6-1	TRBJ2-6	CASRLTGGFGANVLTF
TRBV12-3/TRBV12-4	TRBJ1-1	CASSFSYLAFF
TRBV7-9	TRBJ2-3	CASSLQGYSTDTQYF
TRBV5-1	TRBJ1-1	CASSSGGQNTEAFF
TRBV7-2	TRBJ2-1	CASRAAGGGYNEQFF
TRBV20-1	TRBJ2-1	CSARERTSDNEQFF
TRBV21-1	TRBJ2-3	CASSPRLSTDTQYF
TRBV6-2/TRBV6-3	TRBJ1-5	CASSLDRSRPQHF
TRBV20-1	TRBJ2-7	CSAIGWGGAYEQYF
TRBV11-2	TRBJ2-7	CASSLGADPSYEQYF
TRBV18	TRBJ2-7	CASSPPMGGSYRSYEQYF
TRBV11-1	TRBJ2-5	CASSSSGQGLETQYF
TRBV7-8	TRBJ1-1	CASSSTGTMNTEAFF
TRBV30	TRBJ2-7	CAWSVTFYEQYF
TRBV20-1	TRBJ1-2	CSARTGPLYGYTF
TRBV5-4	TRBJ2-5	CASSLDSGVSRGTQYF
TRBV10-3	TRBJ1-1	CAAGQFGVAEAFF
TRBV19	TRBJ1-5	CASSNFNQPQHF
TRBV20-1	TRBJ2-7	CSAKPFGRADEQYF
TRBV20-1	TRBJ2-6	CSAFGQAGANVLTF
TRBV10-3	TRBJ2-7	CAIRDSHSYEQYF
TRBV7-2	TRBJ2-5	CASSLSNARGQETQYF